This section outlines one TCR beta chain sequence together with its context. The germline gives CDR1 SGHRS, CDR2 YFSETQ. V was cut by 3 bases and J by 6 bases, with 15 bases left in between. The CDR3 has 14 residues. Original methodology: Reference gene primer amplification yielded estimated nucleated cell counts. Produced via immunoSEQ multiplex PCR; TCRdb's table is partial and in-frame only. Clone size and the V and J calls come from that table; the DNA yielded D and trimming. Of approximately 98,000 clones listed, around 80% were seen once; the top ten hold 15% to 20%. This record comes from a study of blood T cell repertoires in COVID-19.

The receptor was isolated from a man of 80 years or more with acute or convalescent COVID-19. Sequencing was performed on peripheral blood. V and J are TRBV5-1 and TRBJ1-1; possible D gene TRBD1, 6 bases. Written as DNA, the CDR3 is TGCGCCAGCAGCTCTGGGGGGGCCCGGCCTGAAGCTTTCTTT. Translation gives CASSSGGARPEAFF.